The clone carrying this TCR beta chain was detected only once. This sample stems from a study of blood T cell repertoires in COVID-19. Across the study: Spain, Italy and the United States supplied samples that represented acute and convalescent COVID-19. Nucleic acid was either cDNA or gDNA, and it came from T cells, B-cell-depleted T cells, or PBMCs.

The CDR3 is made up of 14 amino acids. Germline CDR1 MNHEY, CDR2 SMNVEV (reference sequence). Unmatched junction bases numbered 1, after V lost 3 bases and J lost 0 bases. Original data processing: From reference gene primer amplification, estimates of nucleated cell counts were derived. Measured with immunoSEQ multiplex PCR; TCRdb has only the in-frame clones, and not every one. The V and J calls and clone size were taken over from that table, and D and trimming were inferred from the DNA. In the table there are about 45,000 clones, roughly 90% of which are singletons. Material for sequencing was peripheral blood. The rearrangement uses TRBV27 and TRBJ1-1, with 7 nucleotides matching TRBD1. This clonotype was obtained from a human donor in a cohort sampled during active COVID-19. CDR3 bases: TGTGCCAGCAGTTTCAGGGGGATGAACACTGAAGCTTTCTTT. Translating gives CASSFRGMNTEAFF.